The 21 T cell receptor beta chains below come from one sample, sequenced in a study of blood T cell repertoires in COVID-19. Assay used: immunoSEQ multiplex PCR; TCRdb lists only in-frame clones, some missing. The table records about 120,000 clones, 90% of them present only once. Sequencing was carried out using peripheral blood. The receptors stem from a human donor with active COVID-19. The donor label of this sample is uncertain.

The chain carries TRBV2 and TRBJ1-1; TRBD1 matches at 10 bases. J gave up 6 bases and V 6 bases, and 4 bases lay outside the gene matches. Per the germline V gene, CDR1 is SNHLY and CDR2 is FYNNEI. This CDR3 has 13 amino acids. In DNA form, the CDR3 reads TGTGCCAGCAGGGGACAGGGGATTTCTGAAGCTTTCTTT. Translation gives CASRGQGISEAFF.

This clone occurred once. CDR3 bases: TGTGCCAGCAGCTTAAATGGACTTGAGCAGTTCTTC. Amino acid sequence: CASSLNGLEQFF. The chain employs TRBV7-3 and TRBJ2-1; a possible D gene is TRBD2 (5 bases). Trimming shortened V by 1 base and J by 9 bases, and 7 bases separated the two germline ends. Germline loops: CDR1 SGHTA, CDR2 FQGTGA. CDR3 length equals 12 residues.

The gene calls are TRBV2 and TRBJ2-1, with 8 bases lining up with TRBD2. With V trimmed by 6 bases and J by 5 bases, 9 bases remained unmatched. The CDR3 length is 15 residues. Germline CDR1 and CDR2: SNHLY and FYNNEI. In nucleotides, the CDR3 is TGTGCCAGCAGGCCGGGACTAGGGAGCGACAATGAGCAGTTCTTC. Protein product: CASRPGLGSDNEQFF.

The genes are TRBV5-1 and TRBJ2-3, with D possibly being TRBD2 (6 bases). Germline loops: CDR1 SGHRS, CDR2 YFSETQ. CDR3 length: 14 amino acids. Trimming left V 3 bases short and J 2 bases short, with 10 bases between. The CDR3 bases are TGCGCCAGCAGCTGGGGACTGTACACAGATACGCAGTATTTT. This gives the protein CASSWGLYTDTQYF. The entire variable domain, with the rest obtained from reference TRBV5-1 and TRBJ2-3, is as follows: KAGVTQTPRYLIKTRGQQVTLSCSPISGHRSVSWYQQTPGQGLQFLFEYFSETQRNKGNFPGRFSGRQFSNSRSEMNVSTLELGDSALYLCASSWGLYTDTQYFGPGTRLTVL.

V usage is TRBV19 and J usage is TRBJ1-2; a weak D match, TRBD1 (6 bases). The CDR3 runs 13 residues. The germline gives CDR1 LNHDA, CDR2 SQIVND (reference sequence). Trimming pared 8 bases from V and 6 bases from J, leaving 16 bases between. The CDR3 loop is CASGDGGPHGYTF. In DNA form, the CDR3 reads TGTGCCAGTGGGGACGGGGGGCCCCATGGCTACACCTTC.

A remark on this clone: The junction departs from germline at one end; a sequencing error may be responsible. The V gene is TRBV11-2, the J gene TRBJ2-2; tentatively, D is TRBD1 or TRBD2 (6 bases each). Germline V gene sequence: CDR1 SGHAT, CDR2 FQNNGV. CDR3 length: 16 amino acids. CDR3 residues: CASRLGGQGNTGELFF. The CDR3 nucleotides are TGTGCCAGCAGATTAGGGGGGCAGGGGAACACCGGGGAGCTGTTTTTT.

There are a few counts of this clone. The chain combines TRBV27 with TRBJ2-6, with TRBD1 matching over 7 bases. The CDR3 covers 18 residues. Per the germline V gene, CDR1 is MNHEY and CDR2 is SMNVEV (reference sequence). Trimming cost V 7 bases and J 0 bases; bases outside gene matches: 12. The CDR3 DNA reads TGTGCCAGCACCACCGCCGACAGGGTTCTCTCTGGGGCCAACGTCCTGACTTTC. It encodes CASTTADRVLSGANVLTF.

This chain links TRBV7-9 with TRBJ2-1, with D perhaps matching TRBD2 (5 bases). The CDR3 is 14 residues long. V was pared by 4 bases and J by 6 bases, with 13 bases between. The germline CDR1 and CDR2 sequences are SEHNR and FQNEAQ (reference sequence). The CDR3 DNA reads as TGTGCCAGCAGCTACGACGGACTGGCCAATGAGCAGTTCTTC. The encoded protein is CASSYDGLANEQFF.

This chain joins TRBV28 and TRBJ1-2; D uncertain. This CDR3 has 16 residues. The V end was cut by 5 bases, the J end by 4 bases, with 20 bases between. From germline, CDR1 is MDHEN and CDR2 SYDVKM. The CDR3 DNA sequence: TGTGCCAGCAGTGAAATAAGCGGAAAAGCTGCCTATGGCTACACCTTC. Translated: CASSEISGKAAYGYTF.

The chain recombines TRBV6-5 with TRBJ2-4, with 9 bases identical to TRBD2. This CDR3 contains 15 residues. Trimming took 7 bases from V and 7 from J; bases not matched to a gene: 11. The V gene's germline CDR1 is MNHEY and CDR2 SVGAGI. CDR3 sequence (DNA): TGTGCCAGCAATAGCGGGGGAAGCCCGGGGAACATTCAGTACTTC. Translation: CASNSGGSPGNIQYF.

CDR3 residues: CASSHFPKLADSVGTEAFF. In nucleotides, the CDR3 is TGTGCCAGCAGCCATTTCCCCAAGTTGGCGGATTCGGTGGGCACTGAAGCTTTCTTT. The gene calls are TRBV3-1 (or the pseudogene TRBV3-2) and TRBJ1-1; no reliable D call. The CDR3 extends over 19 amino acids. V was shortened by 3 bases and J by 4 bases, with 27 bases between the two germline ends. The germline V gene has CDR1 LGHDT and CDR2 YNNKEL (reference sequence).

The chain has TRBV10-3 and TRBJ2-7, with D perhaps TRBD1 (6 bases). CDR1 and CDR2 from the germline V gene are ENHRY and SYGVKD. V was trimmed by 4 bases and J by 2 bases, leaving 12 bases between them. This CDR3 region has 14 residues. As DNA, the CDR3 is TGTGCCATCAGTGGGACAGCTCTCCCCTACGAGCAGTACTTC. It yields the protein CAISGTALPYEQYF.

The rearrangement joins TRBV9 to TRBJ2-7; maybe TRBD1 (6 bases). The V gene lost 4 bases and the J gene lost 4 bases, with 21 bases spanning the gap. CDR3 length equals 16 residues. CDR1 is SGDLS, CDR2 YYNGEE, per germline. The CDR3 is CASSPHGQKEKYEQYF. CDR3 bases: TGTGCCAGCAGCCCTCACGGACAGAAGGAAAAATACGAGCAGTACTTC.

The chain employs TRBV9 and TRBJ2-3; no clear D. Germline V lookup: CDR1 SGDLS, CDR2 YYNGEE. Between the trimmed V and J ends, which lost 6 bases and 0 bases, there was a span of 14 bases. The CDR3 consists of 15 residues. The CDR3 loop is CASNRPRTSTDTQYF. As DNA, the CDR3 is TGTGCCAGCAACCGTCCCCGAACTAGCACAGATACGCAGTATTTT.

The chain carries TRBV6-5 and TRBJ2-2; 7 nucleotides agree with TRBD1. CDR1 and CDR2 (germline): MNHEY, SVGAGI. The CDR3 is 14 amino acids. V lost 5 bases and J lost 5; bases outside the gene matches: 5. CDR3 nucleotides: TGTGCCAGCAGTCGCCCACAGGGGACCGGGGAGCTGTTTTTT. This translates into CASSRPQGTGELFF.

This chain joins TRBV7-6 and TRBJ1-2; 9 positions match TRBD1. The trim removed 5 bases at V and 4 bases at J, leaving 14 bases unmatched. Germline CDR1 and CDR2: SGHVS and FNYEAQ. The CDR3 runs 17 residues. The CDR3 DNA reads as TGTGCCAGCAGCAAGACACCCCGGGACAGGGAAGGCTATGGCTACACCTTC. As protein: CASSKTPRDREGYGYTF.

The chain recombines TRBV6-5 with TRBJ2-5, with 9 bases aligning to TRBD1. Germline CDR1 MNHEY, CDR2 SVGAGI. The junction had 2 bases not matched to a gene; V was cut back by 6 bases and J by 3 bases. This CDR3 comprises 13 residues. CDR3 amino acids: CASRRQGEETQYF. CDR3 DNA: TGTGCCAGCAGGAGACAGGGGGAAGAGACCCAGTACTTC.

The chain uses TRBV25-1 and TRBJ1-2; D possibly corresponds to TRBD1 (6 bases). The germline V gene encodes CDR1 MGHDK and CDR2 SYGVNS. Trimming removed 3 bases from V and 9 bases from J, with 17 bases in between. This CDR3 has 14 residues. In nucleotides, the CDR3 is TGTGCCAGCAGTGAGGCGGGGGCAGGGTCGCGCTACACCTTC. It translates to CASSEAGAGSRYTF.

The rearrangement uses TRBV5-1 and TRBJ2-3, with 9 bases aligning to TRBD1. CDR3 length: 15 amino acids. Trimming cost V 4 bases and J 6 bases; bases outside gene matches: 9. In germline, CDR1 is SGHRS, CDR2 YFSETQ. The chain's CDR3 is CASSVRGQGRDTQYF. CDR3 DNA sequence: TGCGCCAGCAGCGTAAGGGGACAGGGTAGGGATACGCAGTATTTT. The entire variable domain, with the rest obtained from reference TRBV5-1 and TRBJ2-3, is as follows: KAGVTQTPRYLIKTRGQQVTLSCSPISGHRSVSWYQQTPGQGLQFLFEYFSETQRNKGNFPGRFSGRQFSNSRSEMNVSTLELGDSALYLCASSVRGQGRDTQYFGPGTRLTVL.

The chain is built from TRBV7-6 and TRBJ1-2; D gene unclear. V lost 5 bases, J lost 4 bases, and 14 bases lay in between. The CDR3 is made up of 14 amino acids. Germline V lookup: CDR1 SGHVS, CDR2 FNYEAQ. Here the CDR3 reads CASSSRGSGYGYTF. The CDR3 coding sequence is TGTGCCAGCAGCAGTCGCGGTAGCGGCTATGGCTACACCTTC.

This clone was seen just once. The J gene is TRBJ1-1, the V gene TRBV5-1; 7 bases are shared with TRBD1. Trimming at V came to 3 bases and at J to 4 bases, leaving 9 bases not matched to a gene. Germline V CDR1 and CDR2: SGHRS, YFSETQ. CDR3 length equals 15 residues. The chain's CDR3 is CASSSRGEEGTEAFF. As DNA, the CDR3 is TGCGCCAGCAGCTCCAGGGGGGAGGAGGGCACTGAAGCTTTCTTT.